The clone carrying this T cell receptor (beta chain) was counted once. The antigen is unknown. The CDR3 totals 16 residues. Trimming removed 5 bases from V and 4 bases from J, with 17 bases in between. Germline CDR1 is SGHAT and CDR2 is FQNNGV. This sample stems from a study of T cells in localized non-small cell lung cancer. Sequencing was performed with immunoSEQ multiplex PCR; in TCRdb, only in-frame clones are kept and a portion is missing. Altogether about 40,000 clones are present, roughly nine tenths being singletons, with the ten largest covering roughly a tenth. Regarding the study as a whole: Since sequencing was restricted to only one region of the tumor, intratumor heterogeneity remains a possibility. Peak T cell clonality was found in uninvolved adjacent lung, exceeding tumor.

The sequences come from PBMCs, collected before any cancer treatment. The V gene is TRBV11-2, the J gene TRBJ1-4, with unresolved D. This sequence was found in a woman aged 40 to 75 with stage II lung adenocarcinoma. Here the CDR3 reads CASSPGGVRGNEKLFF. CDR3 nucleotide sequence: TGTGCCAGCAGCCCCGGCGGCGTACGGGGTAATGAAAAACTGTTTTTT.